This T cell receptor (beta chain) was sequenced in a study of technical replicates of blood from several donors. The V and J ends lost 0 bases and 2 bases respectively, with 10 bases between them. This CDR3 comprises 15 residues. Germline assignment: CDR1 MNHEY and CDR2 SVGAGI. Data came from immunoSEQ multiplex PCR; TCRdb stores just in-frame clones and leaves some out. The repertoire holds about 82,000 clones, with over 90% as singletons. The origin of this receptor is a human donor in good health. The rearrangement links TRBV6-5 to TRBJ1-2; no firm D call. The sequencing input was T cells isolated from PBMCs. CDR3 nucleotides: TGTGCCAGCAGTTACTCTCAGGCCACAAACTATGGCTACACCTTC. Its translation is CASSYSQATNYGYTF.